This paragraph covers one T cell receptor (beta chain) sequence. TCRdb re-derived calls from the 5' RACE reads in MiXCR, one entry per CDR3 protein. The sample has fewer than 900,000 distinct CDR3 sequences, approximately 18% seen once. This specimen belongs to a study of identical twins. V shed 3 bases, J shed 8 bases, and the junction held 6 bases outside the gene matches. The CDR3 runs 12 residues. Germline CDR1 is SQVTM and CDR2 is ANQGSEA. These records were also assigned to another study, of T cells expressing NK-cell markers.

The source of this sequence is a young woman in good health. What was sequenced was PBMCs. The chain uses TRBV29-1 and TRBJ1-2; 7 nucleotides line up with TRBD1. The CDR3 is CSVDGGTVGYTF. The CDR3 DNA is TGCAGCGTTGACGGCGGGACAGTCGGCTACACCTTC.